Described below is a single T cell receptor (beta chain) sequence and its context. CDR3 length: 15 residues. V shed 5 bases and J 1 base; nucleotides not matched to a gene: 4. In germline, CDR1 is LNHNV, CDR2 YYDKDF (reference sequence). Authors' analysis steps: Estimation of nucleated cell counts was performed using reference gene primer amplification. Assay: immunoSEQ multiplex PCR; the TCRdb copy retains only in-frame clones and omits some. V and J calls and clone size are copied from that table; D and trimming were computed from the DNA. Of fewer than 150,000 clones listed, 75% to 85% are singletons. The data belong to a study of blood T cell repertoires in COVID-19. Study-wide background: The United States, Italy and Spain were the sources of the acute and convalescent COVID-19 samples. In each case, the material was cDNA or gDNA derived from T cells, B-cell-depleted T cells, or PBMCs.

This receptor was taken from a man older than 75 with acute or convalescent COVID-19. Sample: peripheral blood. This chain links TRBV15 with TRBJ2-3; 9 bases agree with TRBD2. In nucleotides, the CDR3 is TGTGCCACCAGCTTGTTAGCGGGGGGCACAGATACGCAGTATTTT. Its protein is CATSLLAGGTDTQYF.